What follows are 30 T cell receptor beta chains derived from one specimen sequenced in a study of T cell responses to AZD1222 COVID-19 vaccine. Profiling relied on immunoSEQ multiplex PCR, and the TCRdb table lists in-frame clones only, not all of them. The profile shows over 85,000 clones, 80% to 85% of them singletons. Sequences were derived from peripheral blood, sampled on day 0 of AZD1222 vaccination. The receptors derive from an adult in good health.

The chain couples TRBV5-5 to TRBJ1-5; D gene unclear. The V and J ends lost 4 bases and 1 base respectively, with 9 bases between them. Germline V gives CDR1 SGHKS, CDR2 YYEKEE (reference sequence). This CDR3 contains 14 residues. The CDR3 nucleotides read TGTGCCAGCAGCCCCCCGGGAAGCAATCAGCCCCAGCATTTT. This encodes CASSPPGSNQPQHF.

The chain links TRBV19 to TRBJ2-2; TRBD2 agrees at 13 bases. Germline values: CDR1 LNHDA, CDR2 SQIVND (reference sequence). CDR3 size: 17 residues. The V gene end was trimmed by 7 bases and the J gene end by 5 bases; junction bases not matched to a gene: 10. The CDR3 region is CASNRGGTSGVTGELFF. CDR3 nucleotides: TGTGCCAGTAACCGGGGCGGGACTAGCGGGGTTACCGGGGAGCTGTTTTTT.

This clone was recorded once. This chain links TRBV10-2 with TRBJ1-5; D not resolved. V lost 0 bases and J 5 bases, leaving 11 bases between the germline ends. Germline values: CDR1 WSHSY, CDR2 SAAADI. The CDR3 has 15 amino acids. The CDR3 DNA reads TGCGCCAGCAGTGAGTCGAAGGGTGTCCATCAGCCCCAGCATTTT. Translation: CASSESKGVHQPQHF.

V usage is TRBV5-1 and J usage is TRBJ1-1; no clear D gene. CDR1 SGHRS and CDR2 YFSETQ come from the germline V gene. V was clipped by 4 bases and J by 1 base, with 17 bases between them. This CDR3 is 16 amino acids long. DNA for the CDR3: TGCGCCAGCAGCCCGGTCCCTACTGGGTCGAACACTGAAGCTTTCTTT. It codes for CASSPVPTGSNTEAFF.

The V gene is TRBV3-1 (or the pseudogene TRBV3-2), the J gene TRBJ1-3; D uncertain. The CDR3 is 14 amino acids. V was shortened by 4 bases and J by 4 bases, with 11 bases between the two germline ends. From germline, CDR1 is LGHDT and CDR2 YNNKEL (reference sequence). The CDR3 nucleotides read TGTGCCAGCAGCCTGGGGTCGTACGGAAACACCATATATTTT. This gives the protein CASSLGSYGNTIYF.

This clone qualifies as medium-sized. The gene calls are TRBV11-2 and TRBJ2-7, with TRBD1 as a possible D gene (8 bases). Per germline, CDR1 SGHAT and CDR2 FQNNGV. The V end was cut by 2 bases, the J end by 2 bases, with 16 bases between. The CDR3 spans 16 residues. Written as DNA, the CDR3 is TGTGCCAGCAGCTTATTCACAGGGGGGGCAGCCTACGAGCAGTACTTC. Protein product: CASSLFTGGAAYEQYF.

The J gene is TRBJ1-5, the V gene TRBV27, with TRBD1 as a possible D gene (5 bases). The germline gives CDR1 MNHEY, CDR2 SMNVEV (reference sequence). The V end was cut by 6 bases, the J end by 7 bases, with 19 bases between. This CDR3 comprises 15 residues. In DNA form, the CDR3 reads TGTGCCAGCAGGCAGCAACTAGGGGTGGGGCAGCCCCAGCATTTT. Translated: CASRQQLGVGQPQHF.

The chain is built from TRBV19 and TRBJ1-6, with D maybe TRBD1 (5 bases). V was cut by 6 bases and J by 5 bases, with 14 bases left in between. Germline CDR1 LNHDA, CDR2 SQIVND (reference sequence). The CDR3 has 15 amino acids. CDR3 sequence reads: CASRSGGMDNSPLHF. The DNA for the CDR3 is TGTGCCAGTAGGAGTGGGGGAATGGATAATTCACCCCTCCACTTT.

This clone was counted between two and nine times. The gene calls are TRBV9 and TRBJ1-2; D is undetermined. The CDR3 is 12 amino acids. Trimming removed 4 bases at V and 1 base at J, with 5 bases between. The germline CDR1 and CDR2 sequences are SGDLS and YYNGEE. CDR3 sequence (DNA): TGTGCCAGCAGCCCAGATAACTATGGCTACACCTTC. Translated: CASSPDNYGYTF.

The chain couples TRBV7-2 to TRBJ2-6; no clear D. V was pared by 2 bases and J by 2 bases, with 19 bases between. This CDR3 is built from 19 residues. The germline gives CDR1 SGHTA, CDR2 FQGNSA. CDR3 protein: CASSLRPESFRTGANVLTF. CDR3 nucleotides: TGTGCCAGCAGCTTACGGCCAGAGTCCTTCCGTACTGGGGCCAACGTCCTGACTTTC.

The chain combines TRBV7-2 with TRBJ1-5; a weak D match, TRBD1 (5 bases). The CDR3 contains 18 residues. With 0 bases removed from V and 2 bases from J, the gap between germline ends came to 17 bases. In germline, CDR1 is SGHTA, CDR2 FQGNSA. The CDR3 coding sequence is TGTGCCAGCAGCTTAGCGGCCCCCAACGGAGGGGGCAATCAGCCCCAGCATTTT. This gives the protein CASSLAAPNGGGNQPQHF.

This chain uses TRBV28 with TRBJ2-7; 10 positions match TRBD2. The ends lost 7 bases at V and 2 bases at J; junction bases unmatched: 8. The V gene's germline CDR1 is MDHEN and CDR2 SYDVKM. CDR3 size: 15 residues. CDR3 DNA sequence: TGTGCCAGCACCTCCTCACTAGCGGGAACCTACGAGCAGTACTTC. Translating gives CASTSSLAGTYEQYF.

The rearrangement joins TRBV4-1 to TRBJ1-2; D gene uncertain. V was pared by 1 base and J by 8 bases, with 11 bases between. The CDR3 extends over 13 amino acids. Germline CDR1 reads MGHRA; CDR2 reads YSYEKL. CDR3 sequence: CASSQGRVIGYTF. The CDR3 nucleotides read TGCGCCAGCAGCCAAGGAAGGGTTATCGGCTACACCTTC.

V gene TRBV11-2 combines with J gene TRBJ1-6; TRBD1 aligns across 8 bases. The germline gives CDR1 SGHAT, CDR2 FQNNGV. This CDR3 has 15 amino acids. The V gene end was trimmed by 5 bases and the J gene end by 7 bases; junction bases not matched to a gene: 7. In nucleotides, the CDR3 is TGTGCCAGCAGCCCGCAGGGGGCCGGAAATTCACCCCTCCACTTT. This translates into CASSPQGAGNSPLHF.

The V and J genes are TRBV6-2 or TRBV6-3 and TRBJ1-4, with D tentatively TRBD1 (6 bases). V was cut by 5 bases and J by 0 bases, with 13 bases left in between. The CDR3 covers 16 residues. Germline V lookup: CDR1 MNHEY, CDR2 SVGEGT. The CDR3 DNA sequence: TGTGCCAGCAGTCGACCCCGACAGGCAACTAATGAAAAACTGTTTTTT. It yields the protein CASSRPRQATNEKLFF.

V is TRBV7-2 and J is TRBJ1-5; D remains ambiguous. CDR3 length: 14 amino acids. Germline CDR1 reads SGHTA; CDR2 reads FQGNSA. The germline V and J ends were trimmed by 2 bases and 2 bases, with 7 bases remaining between them. The CDR3 protein is CASSLIGGNQPQHF. CDR3 in DNA: TGTGCCAGCAGCTTAATTGGGGGCAATCAGCCCCAGCATTTT.

The chain carries TRBV19 and TRBJ2-3, with TRBD2 matching over 9 bases. This CDR3 has 18 amino acids. Trimming took 3 bases from V and 1 from J; bases not matched to a gene: 11. Looked up from germline, CDR1 is LNHDA and CDR2 is SQIVND (reference sequence). The CDR3 here is CASSMGAGGPIGTDTQYF. Here the CDR3 DNA reads TGTGCCAGTAGTATGGGGGCGGGGGGGCCGATCGGCACAGATACGCAGTATTTT. The variable domain in full, with the rest retrieved from reference TRBV19 and TRBJ2-3, is DGGITQSPKYLFRKEGQNVTLSCEQNLNHDAMYWYRQDPGQGLRLIYYSQIVNDFQKGDIAEGYSVSREKKESFPLTVTSAQKNPTAFYLCASSMGAGGPIGTDTQYFGPGTRLTVL.

This chain links TRBV19 with TRBJ1-6, with D possibly matching TRBD1 (6 bases). Looked up from germline, CDR1 is LNHDA and CDR2 is SQIVND (reference sequence). The CDR3 length is 13 residues. Trimming shortened V by 9 bases and J by 11 bases, and 17 bases separated the two germline ends. The CDR3 DNA reads as TGTGCCAGCCAAACAGGGACTTTCACACCCCTCCACTTT. It translates to CASQTGTFTPLHF. Supplemented by reference TRBV19 and TRBJ1-6, the full variable domain reads DGGITQSPKYLFRKEGQNVTLSCEQNLNHDAMYWYRQDPGQGLRLIYYSQIVNDFQKGDIAEGYSVSREKKESFPLTVTSAQKNPTAFYLCASQTGTFTPLHFGNGTRLTVT.

The V gene is TRBV7-2, the J gene TRBJ1-1; D call uncertain. The CDR3 spans 16 residues. CDR1 is SGHTA and CDR2 is FQGNSA in the germline V gene. With 0 bases removed from V and 1 base from J, the gap between germline ends came to 12 bases. CDR3 sequence reads: CASSLARVPPNTEAFF. As DNA, the CDR3 is TGTGCCAGCAGCTTAGCGCGGGTCCCCCCGAACACTGAAGCTTTCTTT.

This chain joins TRBV7-9 and TRBJ1-2; 12 positions agree with TRBD1. Germline V lookup: CDR1 SEHNR, CDR2 FQNEAQ (reference sequence). This CDR3 region has 13 residues. With 5 bases clipped from V and 8 bases from J, the junction kept 3 bases outside the gene matches. This CDR3 reads CASSGTGGDGYTF. Here the CDR3 DNA reads TGTGCCAGCAGCGGGACAGGGGGCGACGGCTACACCTTC. The whole variable domain, filled in from reference TRBV7-9 and TRBJ1-2, reads DTGVSQNPRHKITKRGQNVTFRCDPISEHNRLYWYRQTLGQGPEFLTYFQNEAQLEKSRLLSDRFSAERPKGSFSTLEIQRTEQGDSAMYLCASSGTGGDGYTFGSGTRLTVV.

The chain links TRBV7-2 to TRBJ2-7; no clear D gene. The ends were cut back, 0 bases at V and 4 bases at J, with 10 bases in the middle. In germline, CDR1 is SGHTA, CDR2 FQGNSA. The CDR3 consists of 14 residues. CDR3 nucleotides: TGTGCCAGCAGCTTAGCGCGTGGGTCTTACGAGCAGTACGTC. It yields the protein CASSLARGSYEQYV.

The CDR3 DNA is TGTGCCAGCAGCCCGGGGGGACTAGCGGGAGTGAGCACCGGGGAGCTGTTTTTT. Amino acid sequence: CASSPGGLAGVSTGELFF. The chain couples TRBV5-4 to TRBJ2-2; 14 bases are shared with TRBD2. This CDR3 spans 18 amino acids. The ends lost 4 bases at V and 4 bases at J; junction bases unmatched: 9. CDR1 and CDR2 (germline): SGHNT, YYREEE (reference sequence).

This chain connects TRBV4-3 to TRBJ2-3, with a weak D call TRBD1 (5 bases). The germline V and J ends were trimmed by 1 base and 6 bases, with 8 bases remaining between them. The CDR3 is 13 amino acids. Looked up from germline, CDR1 is LGHNA and CDR2 is YSLEER. The CDR3 spells CASSQGRGDTQYF. CDR3 nucleotides: TGCGCCAGCAGCCAAGGAAGGGGTGATACGCAGTATTTT.

This clone was seen more than once but under ten times. CDR3 amino acids: CASSLNGLGAFF. The CDR3 nucleotides read TGTGCCAGCAGCTTAAACGGTCTCGGAGCTTTCTTT. The chain carries TRBV11-1 and TRBJ1-1, with unresolved D. V was pared by 2 bases and J by 10 bases, with 11 bases between. The germline V gene has CDR1 SGHAT and CDR2 FQDESV (reference sequence). This CDR3 comprises 12 residues.

This clone was detected once. V is TRBV28 and J is TRBJ2-5; 11 bases match TRBD1. Germline trimming cut 6 bases from V and 5 bases from J; bases unmatched to any gene: 8. CDR3 length equals 15 residues. Looked up from germline, CDR1 is MDHEN and CDR2 is SYDVKM. The CDR3 nucleotides are TGTGCCAGCAGACCTGGACAGGGGGCACTGGAGACCCAGTACTTC. Residues: CASRPGQGALETQYF.

Points on this clone: One junction end disagrees with the germline gene, perhaps due to a read error. The rearrangement uses TRBV5-8 and TRBJ2-1; 10 nucleotides line up with TRBD1. Per the germline V gene, CDR1 is SGHTS and CDR2 is YDEGEE. This CDR3 contains 15 residues. CDR3 DNA: TGTGCCAGCAGTTTGGGACAGGGGTCCTACAATGAGCAGTTCTTC. Translating gives CASSLGQGSYNEQFF. The variable domain in full, completed from reference TRBV5-8 and TRBJ2-1, reads EAGVTQSPTHLIKTRGQQATLRCSPISGHTSVYWYQQALGLGLQFLLWYDEGEERNRGNFPPRFSGRQFPNYSSELNVNALELEDSALYLCASSLGQGSYNEQFFGPGTRLTVL.

V usage is TRBV2 and J usage is TRBJ2-1, with TRBD1 matching 8 bases. Germline CDR1 is SNHLY and CDR2 is FYNNEI. CDR3 length equals 14 residues. V shed 4 bases and J 4 bases; nucleotides not matched to a gene: 3. CDR3 bases: TGTGCCAGCAGTGCTCGGACAGGGTACAATGAGCAGTTCTTC. Translating gives CASSARTGYNEQFF.

This clone was detected only once. This sequence joins TRBV9 and TRBJ2-2; D unresolved. CDR1 SGDLS and CDR2 YYNGEE come from the germline V gene. The CDR3 sequence is 15 residues long. V gave up 0 bases and J gave up 2 bases, with 8 bases separating them. CDR3 sequence reads: CASSVEGLNTGELFF. The CDR3, as DNA: TGTGCCAGCAGCGTAGAGGGTCTAAACACCGGGGAGCTGTTTTTT.

V gene TRBV7-6 combines with J gene TRBJ2-3; 11 nucleotides match TRBD2. The ends lost 0 bases at V and 1 base at J; junction bases unmatched: 0. This CDR3 region has 16 residues. Germline CDR1 reads SGHVS; CDR2 reads FNYEAQ. The CDR3 sequence: CASSLASGGGTDTQYF. The CDR3 nucleotides are TGTGCCAGCAGCTTAGCTAGCGGGGGGGGCACAGATACGCAGTATTTT.

CDR3 region: CASSQGQGENGYTF. The CDR3, as DNA: TGTGCCAGCAGCCAGGGACAGGGGGAAAATGGCTACACCTTC. This rearrangement joins TRBV7-2 to TRBJ1-2, with 11 bases matching TRBD1. CDR1 is SGHTA, CDR2 FQGNSA, per germline. CDR3 length equals 14 residues. Trimming removed 5 bases from V and 6 bases from J; junction bases left unmatched: 5. Combining the CDR3 with reference TRBV7-2 and TRBJ1-2 gives the whole variable domain GAGVSQSPSNKVTEKGKDVELRCDPISGHTALYWYRQSLGQGLEFLIYFQGNSAPDKSGLPSDRFSAERTGGSVSTLTIQRTQQEDSAVYLCASSQGQGENGYTFGSGTRLTVV.